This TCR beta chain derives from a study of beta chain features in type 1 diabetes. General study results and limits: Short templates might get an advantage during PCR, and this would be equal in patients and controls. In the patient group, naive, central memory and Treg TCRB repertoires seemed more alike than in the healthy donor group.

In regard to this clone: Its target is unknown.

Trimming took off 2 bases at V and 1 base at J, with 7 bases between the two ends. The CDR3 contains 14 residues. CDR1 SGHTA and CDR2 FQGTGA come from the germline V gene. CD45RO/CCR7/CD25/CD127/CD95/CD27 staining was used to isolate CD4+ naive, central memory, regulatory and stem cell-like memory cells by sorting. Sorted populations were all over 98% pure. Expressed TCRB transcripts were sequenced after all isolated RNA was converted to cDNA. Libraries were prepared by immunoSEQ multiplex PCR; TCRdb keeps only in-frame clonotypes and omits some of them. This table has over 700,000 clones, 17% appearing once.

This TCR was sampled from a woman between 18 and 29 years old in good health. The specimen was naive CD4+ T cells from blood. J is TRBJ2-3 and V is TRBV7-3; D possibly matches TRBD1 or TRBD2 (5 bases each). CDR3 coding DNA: TGTGCCAGCAGCTTATTGGGACGCACAGATACGCAGTATTTT. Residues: CASSLLGRTDTQYF.